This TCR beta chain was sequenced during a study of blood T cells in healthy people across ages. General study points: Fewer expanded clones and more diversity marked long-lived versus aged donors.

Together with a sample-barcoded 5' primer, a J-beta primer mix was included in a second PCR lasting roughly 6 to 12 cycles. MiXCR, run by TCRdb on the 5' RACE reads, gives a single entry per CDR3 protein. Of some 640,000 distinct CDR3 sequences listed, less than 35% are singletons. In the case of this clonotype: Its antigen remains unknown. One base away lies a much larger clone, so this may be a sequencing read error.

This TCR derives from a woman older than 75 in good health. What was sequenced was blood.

As DNA, the CDR3 is TGTGCCAGCAGTCCGAAAACAGGGAGGGAGACCCAGTTCTTC. Translating it yields CASSPKTGRETQFF. V is TRBV28 and J is TRBJ2-1; TRBD2 might be the D (7 bases). The germline V and J ends were trimmed by 5 bases and 13 bases, with 21 bases remaining between them. Germline V gene data show CDR1 as MDHEN and CDR2 as SYDVKM. CDR3 size: 14 residues.